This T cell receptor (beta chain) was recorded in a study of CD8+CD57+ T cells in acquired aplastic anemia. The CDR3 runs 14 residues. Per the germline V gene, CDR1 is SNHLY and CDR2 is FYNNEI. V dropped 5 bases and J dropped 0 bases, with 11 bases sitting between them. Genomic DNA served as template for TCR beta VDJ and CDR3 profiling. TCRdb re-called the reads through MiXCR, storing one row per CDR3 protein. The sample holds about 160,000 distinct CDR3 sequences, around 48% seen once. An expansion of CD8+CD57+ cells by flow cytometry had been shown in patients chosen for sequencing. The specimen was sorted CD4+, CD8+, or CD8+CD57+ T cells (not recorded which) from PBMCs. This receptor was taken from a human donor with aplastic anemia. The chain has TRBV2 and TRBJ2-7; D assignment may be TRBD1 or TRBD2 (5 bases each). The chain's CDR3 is CASSYRTFSYEQYF. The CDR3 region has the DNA TGTGCCAGCAGTTACAGGACTTTCTCCTACGAGCAGTACTTC.